The present T cell receptor (beta chain) was sequenced within a study of shared clonotypes between healthy human individuals. Clones were sequenced by immunoSEQ multiplex PCR, and TCRdb holds only the in-frame ones, with some missing. The sample yields fewer than 1.4 million clones, 75% to 80% seen once. The CDR3 sequence is 14 residues long. Germline V lookup: CDR1 SGHAT, CDR2 FQNNGV. This rearrangement joins TRBV11-2 to TRBJ2-5, with D possibly matching TRBD2 (6 bases). The closer fit of TRBJ2-7 to the DNA end suggests the J call may be wrong. This receptor was identified in a man aged 18 to 30 in good health. Some clones in this sample may be carry-over from other donors' samples. The specimen sequenced was memory CD4+ T cells from PBMCs. Documented subset: CD45RA-negative fraction. This CDR3 reads CASSLAHGRGEQYF. CDR3 nucleotides: TGTGCCAGCAGCTTAGCCCACGGGCGGGGCGAGCAGTACTTC.